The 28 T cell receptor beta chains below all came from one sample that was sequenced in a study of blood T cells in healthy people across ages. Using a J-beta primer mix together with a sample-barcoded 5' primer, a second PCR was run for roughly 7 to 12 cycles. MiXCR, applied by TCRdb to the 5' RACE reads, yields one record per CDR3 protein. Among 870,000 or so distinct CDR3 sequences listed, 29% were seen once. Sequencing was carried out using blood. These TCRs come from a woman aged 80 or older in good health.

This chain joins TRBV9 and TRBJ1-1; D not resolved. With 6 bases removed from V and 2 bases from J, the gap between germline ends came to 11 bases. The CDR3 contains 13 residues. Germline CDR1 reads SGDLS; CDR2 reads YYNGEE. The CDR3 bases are TGTGCCAGCAAACCCGACGGAAACACTGAAGCTTTCTTT. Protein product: CASKPDGNTEAFF.

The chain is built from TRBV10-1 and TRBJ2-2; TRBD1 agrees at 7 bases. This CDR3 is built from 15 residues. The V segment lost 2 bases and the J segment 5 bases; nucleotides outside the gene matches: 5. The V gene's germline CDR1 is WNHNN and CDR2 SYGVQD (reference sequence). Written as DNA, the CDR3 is TGCGCCAGCAGTGAGGTGGCAGGGGGAACCGGGGAGCTGTTTTTT. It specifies CASSEVAGGTGELFF.

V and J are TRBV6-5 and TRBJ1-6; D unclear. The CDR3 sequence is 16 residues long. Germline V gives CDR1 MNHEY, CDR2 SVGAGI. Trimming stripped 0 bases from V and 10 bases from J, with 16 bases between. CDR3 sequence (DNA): TGTGCCAGCAGTTACTCGATCGGGGTTCTTGGATCACCCCTCCACTTT. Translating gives CASSYSIGVLGSPLHF.

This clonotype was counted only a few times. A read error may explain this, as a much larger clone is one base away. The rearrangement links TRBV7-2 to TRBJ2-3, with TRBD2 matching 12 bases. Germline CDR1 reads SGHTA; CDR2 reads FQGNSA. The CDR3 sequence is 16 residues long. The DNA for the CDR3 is TGTGCCAGCAGCTTCAGACTAGCGGGGGACACAGATATGCAGTATTTT. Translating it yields CASSFRLAGDTDMQYF.

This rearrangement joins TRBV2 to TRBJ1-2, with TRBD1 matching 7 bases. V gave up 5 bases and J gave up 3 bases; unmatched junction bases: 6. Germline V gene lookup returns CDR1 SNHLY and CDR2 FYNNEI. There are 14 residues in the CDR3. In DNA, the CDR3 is TGTGCCAGCAGTCCGACAGGGTTAGACTATGGCTACACCTTC. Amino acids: CASSPTGLDYGYTF. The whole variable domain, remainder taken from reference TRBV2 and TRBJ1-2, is EPEVTQTPSHQVTQMGQEVILRCVPISNHLYFYWYRQILGQKVEFLVSFYNNEISEKSEIFDDQFSVERPDGSNFTLKIRSTKLEDSAMYFCASSPTGLDYGYTFGSGTRLTVV.

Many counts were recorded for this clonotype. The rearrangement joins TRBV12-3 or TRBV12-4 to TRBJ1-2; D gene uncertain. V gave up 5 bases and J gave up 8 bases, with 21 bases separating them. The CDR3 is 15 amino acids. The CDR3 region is CASSSYGQAHGGYTF. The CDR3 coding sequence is TGTGCCAGCAGTAGCTACGGTCAAGCCCATGGGGGCTACACCTTC.

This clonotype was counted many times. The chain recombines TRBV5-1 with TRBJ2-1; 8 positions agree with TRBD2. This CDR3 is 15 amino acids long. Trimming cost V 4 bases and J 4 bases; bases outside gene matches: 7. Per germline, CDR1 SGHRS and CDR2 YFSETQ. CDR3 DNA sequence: TGCGCCAGCAGCATAAGCGGGGGCTCGTACAATGAGCAGTTCTTC. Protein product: CASSISGGSYNEQFF.

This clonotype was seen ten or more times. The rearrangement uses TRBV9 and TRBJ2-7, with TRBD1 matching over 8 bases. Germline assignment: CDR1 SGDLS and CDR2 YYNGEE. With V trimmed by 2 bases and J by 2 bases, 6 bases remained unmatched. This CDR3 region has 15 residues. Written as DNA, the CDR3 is TGTGCCAGCAGCGTTTCCGGGACAGGCACCTACGAGCAGTACTTC. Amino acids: CASSVSGTGTYEQYF.

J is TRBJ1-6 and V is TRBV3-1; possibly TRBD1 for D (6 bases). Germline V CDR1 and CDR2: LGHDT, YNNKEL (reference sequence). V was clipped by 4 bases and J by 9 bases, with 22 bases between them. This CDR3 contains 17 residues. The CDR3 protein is CASSPPRGKRVGSPLHF. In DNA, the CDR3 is TGTGCCAGCAGCCCCCCCAGGGGAAAGAGAGTGGGTTCACCCCTCCACTTT.

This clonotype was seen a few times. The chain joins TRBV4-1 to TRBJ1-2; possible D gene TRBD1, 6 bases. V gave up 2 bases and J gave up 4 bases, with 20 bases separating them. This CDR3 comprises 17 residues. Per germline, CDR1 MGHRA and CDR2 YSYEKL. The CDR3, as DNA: TGCGCCAGCAGCCAACCAAGGACAGAGATATCGGCCTATGGCTACACCTTC. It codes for CASSQPRTEISAYGYTF.

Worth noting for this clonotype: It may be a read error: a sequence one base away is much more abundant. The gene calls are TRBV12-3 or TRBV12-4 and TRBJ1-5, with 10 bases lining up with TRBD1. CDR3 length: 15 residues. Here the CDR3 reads CASSPRGQGYQPRHF. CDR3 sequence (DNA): TGTGCCAGCAGCCCCAGGGGACAGGGGTATCAGCCCCGGCATTTT.

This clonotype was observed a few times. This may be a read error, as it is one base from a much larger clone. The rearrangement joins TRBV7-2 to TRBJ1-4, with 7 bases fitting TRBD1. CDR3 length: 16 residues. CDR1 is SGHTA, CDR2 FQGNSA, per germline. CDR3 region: CASSPVRGISNEKRFF. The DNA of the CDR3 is TGTGCCAGCAGCCCAGTCAGGGGGATCAGCAATGAAAAACGGTTTTTT.

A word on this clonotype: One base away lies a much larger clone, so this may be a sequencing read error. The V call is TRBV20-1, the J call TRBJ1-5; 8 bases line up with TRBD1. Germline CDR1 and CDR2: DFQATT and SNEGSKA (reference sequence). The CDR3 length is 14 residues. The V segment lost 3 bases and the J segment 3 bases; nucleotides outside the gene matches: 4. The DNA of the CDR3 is TGCAGTGCTAGGACAGGGGACTACAATCAGCCCCAGCATTTT. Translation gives CSARTGDYNQPQHF.

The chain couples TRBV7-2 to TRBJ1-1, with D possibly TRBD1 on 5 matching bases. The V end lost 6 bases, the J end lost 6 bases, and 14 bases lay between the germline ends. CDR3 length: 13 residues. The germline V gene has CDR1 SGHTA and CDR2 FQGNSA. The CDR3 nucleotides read TGTGCCAGCAGTACCATTCGGGGGGCTGAAGCTTTCTTT. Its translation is CASSTIRGAEAFF.

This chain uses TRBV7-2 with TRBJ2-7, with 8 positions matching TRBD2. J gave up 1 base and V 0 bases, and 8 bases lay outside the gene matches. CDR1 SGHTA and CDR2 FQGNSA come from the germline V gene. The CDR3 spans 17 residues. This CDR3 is CASSLASIAGNSYEQYF. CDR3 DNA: TGTGCCAGCAGCTTAGCATCTATAGCGGGAAATTCCTACGAGCAGTACTTC.

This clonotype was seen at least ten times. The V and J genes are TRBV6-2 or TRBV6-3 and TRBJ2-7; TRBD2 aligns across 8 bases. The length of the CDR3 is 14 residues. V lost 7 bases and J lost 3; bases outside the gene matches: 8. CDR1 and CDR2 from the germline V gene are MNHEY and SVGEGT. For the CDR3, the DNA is TGTGCCAGCAAGCTAGCCGGGACTAGCTACGAGCAGTACTTC. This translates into CASKLAGTSYEQYF.

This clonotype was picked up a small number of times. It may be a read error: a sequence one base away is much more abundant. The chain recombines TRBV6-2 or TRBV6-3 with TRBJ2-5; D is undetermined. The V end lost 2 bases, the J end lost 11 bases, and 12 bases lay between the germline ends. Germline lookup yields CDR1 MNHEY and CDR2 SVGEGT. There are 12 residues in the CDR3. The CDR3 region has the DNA TGTGCCAGCAGTTACGGAGCTCGTGAGCAGTACTTC. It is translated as CASSYGAREQYF.

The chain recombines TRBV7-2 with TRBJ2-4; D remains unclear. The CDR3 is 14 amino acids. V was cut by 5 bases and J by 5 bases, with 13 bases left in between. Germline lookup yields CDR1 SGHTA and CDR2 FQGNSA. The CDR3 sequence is CASSQWSDQNIQYF. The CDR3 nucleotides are TGTGCCAGCAGCCAATGGTCAGACCAAAACATTCAGTACTTC.

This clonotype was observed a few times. The CDR3: CASSLAGARQNYEQYF. CDR3 DNA: TGTGCCAGCAGCTTGGCTGGCGCCCGACAGAACTACGAGCAGTACTTC. V and J are TRBV5-6 and TRBJ2-5, with D possibly matching TRBD1 (5 bases). The DNA end lines up better with TRBJ2-7; the J call may be wrong. Germline V CDR1 and CDR2: SGHDT, YYEEEE. This CDR3 is 16 amino acids long.

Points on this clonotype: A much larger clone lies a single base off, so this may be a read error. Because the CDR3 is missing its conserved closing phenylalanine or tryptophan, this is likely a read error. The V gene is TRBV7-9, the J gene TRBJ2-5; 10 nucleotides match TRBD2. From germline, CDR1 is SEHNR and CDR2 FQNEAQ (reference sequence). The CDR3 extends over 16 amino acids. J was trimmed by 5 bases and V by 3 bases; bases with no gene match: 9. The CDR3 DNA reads TGTGCCAGCAGCTTCCGAGCGGGGGGGCCTGTCGAGACCCAGTACGTC. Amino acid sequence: CASSFRAGGPVETQYV.

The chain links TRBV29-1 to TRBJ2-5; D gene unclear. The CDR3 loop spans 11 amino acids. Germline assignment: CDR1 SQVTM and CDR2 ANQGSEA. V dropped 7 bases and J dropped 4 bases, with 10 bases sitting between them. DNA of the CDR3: TGCAGCGCAACGCACATAGAGACCCAGTACTTC. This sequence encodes CSATHIETQYF.

The CDR3 nucleotides read TGTGCCAGCAGGTACGGGGGAGCTAACTATGGCTACACCTTC. Amino acid sequence: CASRYGGANYGYTF. The V call is TRBV6-5, the J call TRBJ1-2; a weak D match, TRBD1 (5 bases). CDR1 and CDR2 from the germline V gene are MNHEY and SVGAGI. Between the trimmed V and J ends, which lost 6 bases and 0 bases, there was a span of 11 bases. The CDR3 has 14 amino acids.

The CDR3: CAWSEDRNTEAFF. The CDR3 coding sequence is TGTGCCTGGAGTGAAGACAGGAACACTGAAGCTTTCTTT. The chain joins TRBV30 to TRBJ1-1; maybe TRBD1 (5 bases). The CDR3 runs to 13 residues. Germline V gene data show CDR1 as GTSNPN and CDR2 as SVGIG (reference sequence). The V and J ends lost 1 base and 1 base respectively, with 7 bases between them.

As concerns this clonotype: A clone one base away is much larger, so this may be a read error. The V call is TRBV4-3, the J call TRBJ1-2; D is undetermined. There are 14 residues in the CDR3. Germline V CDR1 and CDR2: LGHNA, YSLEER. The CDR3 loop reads CASNQLGGIYGYTF. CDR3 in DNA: TGCGCCAGCAACCAACTGGGAGGGATCTATGGCTACACCTTC.

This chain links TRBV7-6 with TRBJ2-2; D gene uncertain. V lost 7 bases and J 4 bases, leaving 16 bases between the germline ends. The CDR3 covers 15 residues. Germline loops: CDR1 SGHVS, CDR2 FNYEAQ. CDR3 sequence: CASTTGVDRTGELFF. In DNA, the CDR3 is TGTGCCAGCACAACTGGGGTGGATCGCACCGGGGAGCTGTTTTTT.

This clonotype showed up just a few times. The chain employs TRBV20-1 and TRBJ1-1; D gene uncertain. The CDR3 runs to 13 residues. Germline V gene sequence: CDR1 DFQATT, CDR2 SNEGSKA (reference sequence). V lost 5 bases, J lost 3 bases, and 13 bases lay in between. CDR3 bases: TGCAGTGCTTCCCCTCGGGCGGACACTGAAGCTTTCTTT. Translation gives CSASPRADTEAFF.

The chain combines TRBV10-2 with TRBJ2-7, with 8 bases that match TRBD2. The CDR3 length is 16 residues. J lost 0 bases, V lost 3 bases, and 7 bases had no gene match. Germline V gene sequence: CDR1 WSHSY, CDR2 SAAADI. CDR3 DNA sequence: TGCGCCAGCAGTGATGGGGCGGCGGGGGGCTCCTACGAGCAGTACTTC. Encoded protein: CASSDGAAGGSYEQYF.

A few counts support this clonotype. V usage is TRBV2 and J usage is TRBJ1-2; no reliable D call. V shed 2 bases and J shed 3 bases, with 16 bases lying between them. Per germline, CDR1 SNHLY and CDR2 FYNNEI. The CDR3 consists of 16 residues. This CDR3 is CASSEWGGKVDYGYTF. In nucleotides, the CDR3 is TGTGCCAGCAGTGAATGGGGAGGGAAGGTAGACTATGGCTACACCTTC.